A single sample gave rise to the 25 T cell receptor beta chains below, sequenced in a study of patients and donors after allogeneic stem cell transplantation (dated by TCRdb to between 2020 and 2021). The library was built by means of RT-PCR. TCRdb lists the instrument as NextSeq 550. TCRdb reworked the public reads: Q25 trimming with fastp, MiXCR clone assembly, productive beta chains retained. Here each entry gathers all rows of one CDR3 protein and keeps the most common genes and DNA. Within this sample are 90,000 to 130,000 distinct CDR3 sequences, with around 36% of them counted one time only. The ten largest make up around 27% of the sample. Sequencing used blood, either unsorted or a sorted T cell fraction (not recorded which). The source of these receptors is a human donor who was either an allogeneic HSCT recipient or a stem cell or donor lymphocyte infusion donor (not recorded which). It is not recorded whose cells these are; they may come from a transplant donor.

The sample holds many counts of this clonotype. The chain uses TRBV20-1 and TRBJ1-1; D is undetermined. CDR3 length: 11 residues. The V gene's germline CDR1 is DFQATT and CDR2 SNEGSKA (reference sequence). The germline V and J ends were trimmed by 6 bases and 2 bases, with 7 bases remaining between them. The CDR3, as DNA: TGCAGTGCAATCACTAACACTGAAGCTTTCTTT. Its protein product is CSAITNTEAFF.

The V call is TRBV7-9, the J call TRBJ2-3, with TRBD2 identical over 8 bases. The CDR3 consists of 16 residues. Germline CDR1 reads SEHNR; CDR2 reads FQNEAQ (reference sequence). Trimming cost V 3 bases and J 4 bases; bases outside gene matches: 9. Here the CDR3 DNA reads TGTGCCAGCAGCTTCATGAGACTAGCGCGACCAGATACGCAGTATTTT. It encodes CASSFMRLARPDTQYF.

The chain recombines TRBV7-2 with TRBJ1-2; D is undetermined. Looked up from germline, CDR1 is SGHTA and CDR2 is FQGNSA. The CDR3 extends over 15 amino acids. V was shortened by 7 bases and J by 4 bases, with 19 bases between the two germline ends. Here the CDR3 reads CASTTGRLSIYGYTF. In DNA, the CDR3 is TGTGCCAGCACCACGGGAAGACTTTCCATCTATGGCTACACCTTC.

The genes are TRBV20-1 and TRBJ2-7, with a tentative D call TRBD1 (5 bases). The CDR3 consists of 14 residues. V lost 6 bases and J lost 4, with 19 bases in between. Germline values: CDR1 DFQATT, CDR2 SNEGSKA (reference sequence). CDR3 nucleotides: TGCAGTGCGTTTAGGCCCCCAGGGATTTACGAGCAGTACTTC. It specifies CSAFRPPGIYEQYF.

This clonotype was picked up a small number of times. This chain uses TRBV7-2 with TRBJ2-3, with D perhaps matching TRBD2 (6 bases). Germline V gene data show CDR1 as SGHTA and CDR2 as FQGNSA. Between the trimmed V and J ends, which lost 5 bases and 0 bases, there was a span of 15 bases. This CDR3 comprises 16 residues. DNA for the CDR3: TGTGCCAGCAGCCCACATAGCGGAGCTAGCACAGATACGCAGTATTTT. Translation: CASSPHSGASTDTQYF.

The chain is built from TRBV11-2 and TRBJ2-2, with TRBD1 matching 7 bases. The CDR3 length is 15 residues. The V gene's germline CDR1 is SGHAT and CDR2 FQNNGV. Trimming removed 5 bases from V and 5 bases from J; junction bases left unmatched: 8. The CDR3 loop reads CASSHDRVRTGELFF. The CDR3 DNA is TGTGCCAGCAGCCACGACAGGGTGAGGACCGGGGAGCTGTTTTTT.

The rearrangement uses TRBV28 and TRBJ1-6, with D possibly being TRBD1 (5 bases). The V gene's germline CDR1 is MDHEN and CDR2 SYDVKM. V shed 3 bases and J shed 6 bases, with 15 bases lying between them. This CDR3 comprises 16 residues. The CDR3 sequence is CASSLGTGGSNSPLHF. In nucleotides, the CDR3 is TGTGCCAGCAGTTTGGGGACCGGGGGTAGTAATTCACCCCTCCACTTT.

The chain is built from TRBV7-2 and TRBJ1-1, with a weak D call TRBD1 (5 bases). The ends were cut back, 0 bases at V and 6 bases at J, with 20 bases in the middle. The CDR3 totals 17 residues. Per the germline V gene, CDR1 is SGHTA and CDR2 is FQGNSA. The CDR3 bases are TGTGCCAGCAGCTTAGCTGGGACCTTAGGGAAGCCCCCTGAAGCTTTCTTT. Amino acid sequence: CASSLAGTLGKPPEAFF. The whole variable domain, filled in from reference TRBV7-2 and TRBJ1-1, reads GAGVSQSPSNKVTEKGKDVELRCDPISGHTALYWYRQSLGQGLEFLIYFQGNSAPDKSGLPSDRFSAERTGGSVSTLTIQRTQQEDSAVYLCASSLAGTLGKPPEAFFGQGTRLTVV.

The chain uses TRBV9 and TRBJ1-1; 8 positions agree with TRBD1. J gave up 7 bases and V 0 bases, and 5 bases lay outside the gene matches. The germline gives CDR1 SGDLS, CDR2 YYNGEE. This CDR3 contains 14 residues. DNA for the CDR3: TGTGCCAGCAGCGTAGCCCCAGGGGGCGGTGAAGCTTTCTTT. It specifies CASSVAPGGGEAFF.

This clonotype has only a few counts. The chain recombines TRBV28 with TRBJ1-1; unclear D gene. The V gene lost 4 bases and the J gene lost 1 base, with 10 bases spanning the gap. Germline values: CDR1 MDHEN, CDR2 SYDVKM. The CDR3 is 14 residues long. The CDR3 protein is CASSSYGQNTEAFF. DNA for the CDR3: TGTGCCAGCAGTTCCTATGGCCAGAACACTGAAGCTTTCTTT. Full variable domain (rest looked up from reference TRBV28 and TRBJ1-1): DVKVTQSSRYLVKRTGEKVFLECVQDMDHENMFWYRQDPGLGLRLIYFSYDVKMKEKGDIPEGYSVSREKKERFSLILESASTNQTSMYLCASSSYGQNTEAFFGQGTRLTVV.

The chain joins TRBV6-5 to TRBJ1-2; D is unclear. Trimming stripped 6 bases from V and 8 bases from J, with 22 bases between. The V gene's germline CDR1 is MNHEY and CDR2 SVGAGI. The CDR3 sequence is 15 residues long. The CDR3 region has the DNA TGTGCCAGCAGAACTCGATGGTCACTGCAAGAGGGCTACACCTTC. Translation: CASRTRWSLQEGYTF.

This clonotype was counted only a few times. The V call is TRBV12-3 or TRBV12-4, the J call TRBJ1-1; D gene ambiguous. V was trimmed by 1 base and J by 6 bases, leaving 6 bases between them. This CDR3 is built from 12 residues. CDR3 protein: CASSLGRPEAFF. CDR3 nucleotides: TGTGCCAGCAGTTTAGGCCGCCCTGAAGCTTTCTTT.

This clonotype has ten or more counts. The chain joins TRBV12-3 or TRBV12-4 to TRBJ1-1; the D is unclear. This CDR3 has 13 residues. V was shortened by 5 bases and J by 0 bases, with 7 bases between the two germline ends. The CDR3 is CASSPDLNTEAFF. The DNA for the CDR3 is TGTGCCAGCAGTCCCGACTTGAACACTGAAGCTTTCTTT.

CDR3 sequence (DNA): TGTGCCGCCCGGGACGATGGCTACACCTTC. This gives the protein CAARDDGYTF. This chain connects TRBV7-9 to TRBJ1-2; possible D gene TRBD1, 5 bases. Germline CDR1 reads SEHNR; CDR2 reads FQNEAQ (reference sequence). V dropped 11 bases and J dropped 6 bases, with 10 bases sitting between them. The CDR3 consists of 10 residues.

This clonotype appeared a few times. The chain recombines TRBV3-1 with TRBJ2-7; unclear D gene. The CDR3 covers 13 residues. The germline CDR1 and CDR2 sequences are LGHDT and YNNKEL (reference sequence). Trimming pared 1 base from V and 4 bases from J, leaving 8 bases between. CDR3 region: CASSQGLGYEQYF. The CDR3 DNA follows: TGTGCCAGCAGCCAAGGTCTCGGTTACGAGCAGTACTTC.

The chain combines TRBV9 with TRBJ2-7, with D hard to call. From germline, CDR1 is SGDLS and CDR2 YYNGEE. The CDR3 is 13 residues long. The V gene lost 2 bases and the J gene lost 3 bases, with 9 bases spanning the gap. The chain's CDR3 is CASSVGRNYEQYF. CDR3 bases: TGTGCCAGCAGCGTGGGCAGGAACTACGAGCAGTACTTC.

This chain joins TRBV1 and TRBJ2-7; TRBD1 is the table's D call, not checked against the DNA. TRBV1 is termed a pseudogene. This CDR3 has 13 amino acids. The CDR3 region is CTSSQSTGNKQYF. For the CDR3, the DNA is TGCACCAGCAGCCAATCGACAGGAAACAAGCAGTACTTC.

The CDR3 DNA is TGTGCCAGCACCCTGGACAGAGTCGAAAACATTCAGTACTTC. It translates to CASTLDRVENIQYF. The chain recombines TRBV12-3 or TRBV12-4 with TRBJ2-4, with D tentatively TRBD1 (6 bases). Deletions cut 7 bases from V and 5 bases from J, with 15 bases between. The CDR3 is made up of 14 amino acids.

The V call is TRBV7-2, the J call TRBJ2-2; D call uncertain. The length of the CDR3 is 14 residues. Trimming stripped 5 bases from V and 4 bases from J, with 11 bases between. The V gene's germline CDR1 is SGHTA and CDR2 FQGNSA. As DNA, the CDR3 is TGTGCCAGCAGCCCCCGGGTCGGCACCGGGGAGCTGTTTTTT. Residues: CASSPRVGTGELFF.

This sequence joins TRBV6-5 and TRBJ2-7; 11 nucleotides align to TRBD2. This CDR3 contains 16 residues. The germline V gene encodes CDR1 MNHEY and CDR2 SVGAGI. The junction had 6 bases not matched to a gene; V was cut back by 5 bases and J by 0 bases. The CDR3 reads CASSTSGSRSSYEQYF. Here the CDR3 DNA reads TGTGCCAGCAGTACTAGCGGGAGTAGGAGCTCCTACGAGCAGTACTTC.

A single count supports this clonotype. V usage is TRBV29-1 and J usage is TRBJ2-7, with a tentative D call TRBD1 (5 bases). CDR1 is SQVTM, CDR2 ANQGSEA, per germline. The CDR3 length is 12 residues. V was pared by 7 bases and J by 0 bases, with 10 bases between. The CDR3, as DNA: TGCAGCGCTAGACAGAGCTCCTACGAGCAGTACTTC. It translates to CSARQSSYEQYF.

The CDR3 bases are TGTGCCATCTCCGGGTCGGCAGGATCCTACGAGCAGTACTTC. It is translated as CAISGSAGSYEQYF. The chain uses TRBV10-3 and TRBJ2-7; D is unresolved. The V gene lost 8 bases and the J gene lost 1 base, with 15 bases spanning the gap. CDR3 length equals 14 residues. Germline values: CDR1 ENHRY, CDR2 SYGVKD.

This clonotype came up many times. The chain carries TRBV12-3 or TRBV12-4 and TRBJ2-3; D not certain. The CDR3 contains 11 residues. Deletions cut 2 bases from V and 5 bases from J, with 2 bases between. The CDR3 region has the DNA TGTGCCAGCAGTTTAAGAGATACGCAGTATTTT. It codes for CASSLRDTQYF.

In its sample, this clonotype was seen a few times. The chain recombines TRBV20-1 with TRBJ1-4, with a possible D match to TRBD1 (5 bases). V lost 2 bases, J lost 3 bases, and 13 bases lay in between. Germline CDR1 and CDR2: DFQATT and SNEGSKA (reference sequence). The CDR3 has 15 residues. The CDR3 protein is CSARTRQSANEKLFF. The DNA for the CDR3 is TGCAGTGCTAGAACCCGACAGTCGGCTAATGAAAAACTGTTTTTT.

CDR3 DNA: TGTGCCAGCAGTTTAACGGCAGGGGGATACTACGAGCAGTACTTC. Residues: CASSLTAGGYYEQYF. The rearrangement links TRBV12-3 or TRBV12-4 to TRBJ2-7; 7 positions match TRBD1. The CDR3 has 15 residues. Trimming took 2 bases from V and 3 from J; bases not matched to a gene: 7.